These 20 T cell receptor beta chains came from one sample sequenced in a study of shared clonotypes between healthy human individuals. Assay: immunoSEQ multiplex PCR; the TCRdb copy retains only in-frame clones and omits some. The sample carries 600,000 to 750,000 clones, 90% recorded once. Sequenced sample: memory CD8+ T cells from PBMCs. Sample subset: CD45RO+ cells pooled with CCR7-negative TemRA cells. The source is a man younger than 30 in good health. Some clones in this sample may be carry-over from other donors' samples.

The chain combines TRBV7-8 with TRBJ2-3; no reliable D call. There are 19 residues in the CDR3. The V end lost 4 bases, the J end lost 3 bases, and 26 bases lay between the germline ends. CDR1 and CDR2 from the germline V gene are SGHVS and FQNEAQ. The CDR3 DNA reads as TGTGCCAGCAGCTCCTCCGCCCCTTATACTCGGCTAAAAACAGATACGCAGTATTTT. Its protein product is CASSSSAPYTRLKTDTQYF.

CDR3 nucleotides: TGTGCCAGCAGCCTTTCCGTGACTAGCCCTCTCAATGAGCAGTTCTTC. Encoded protein: CASSLSVTSPLNEQFF. V and J are TRBV7-9 and TRBJ2-1; 7 bases fit TRBD2. Trimming removed 5 bases from V and 6 bases from J; junction bases left unmatched: 13. CDR3 size: 16 residues. The germline CDR1 and CDR2 sequences are SEHNR and FQNEAQ (reference sequence).

This clone was seen only a few times. J is TRBJ2-3 and V is TRBV6-5, with TRBD1 as a possible D gene (5 bases). V was trimmed by 5 bases and J by 2 bases, leaving 8 bases between them. This CDR3 spans 13 amino acids. CDR1 and CDR2 (germline): MNHEY, SVGAGI. The CDR3 protein is CASSGRDTDTQYF. The CDR3 nucleotides are TGTGCCAGCAGTGGCAGGGACACAGATACGCAGTATTTT.

The V call is TRBV15, the J call TRBJ1-2; the D is unclear. Trimming removed 2 bases at V and 6 bases at J, with 22 bases between. Per the germline V gene, CDR1 is LNHNV and CDR2 is YYDKDF (reference sequence). The CDR3 loop spans 17 amino acids. CDR3 amino acids: CATSRTQARGERDGYTF. The CDR3 nucleotides are TGTGCCACCAGCAGAACCCAGGCCCGCGGCGAAAGGGATGGCTACACCTTC.

The genes are TRBV7-3 and TRBJ2-1; D may be TRBD2 (6 bases). From germline, CDR1 is SGHTA and CDR2 FQGTGA. The CDR3 is 15 residues long. The germline V and J ends were trimmed by 0 bases and 4 bases, with 10 bases remaining between them. The CDR3 DNA reads as TGTGCCAGCAGCTTAACGGGGGGAAGGTACAATGAGCAGTTCTTC. It specifies CASSLTGGRYNEQFF.

The chain combines TRBV27 with TRBJ2-7; 12 nucleotides line up with TRBD1. V was pared by 0 bases and J by 2 bases, with 5 bases of the junction left unmatched. The CDR3 runs 17 residues. Germline V lookup: CDR1 MNHEY, CDR2 SMNVEV (reference sequence). Here the CDR3 reads CASSLSWGDRGPYEQYF. The CDR3, as DNA: TGTGCCAGCAGTTTATCTTGGGGGGACAGGGGGCCCTACGAGCAGTACTTC.

The chain uses TRBV19 and TRBJ2-1; the D is unclear. V was pared by 3 bases and J by 4 bases, with 13 bases between. Germline V gene data show CDR1 as LNHDA and CDR2 as SQIVND (reference sequence). This CDR3 has 15 amino acids. Written as DNA, the CDR3 is TGTGCCAGTAGTATTGTGGGGTACTATTACAATGAGCAGTTCTTC. It specifies CASSIVGYYYNEQFF.

The V call is TRBV6-5, the J call TRBJ2-7; 9 bases are a match to TRBD2. The CDR3 loop spans 13 amino acids. Unmatched junction bases numbered 8, after V lost 11 bases and J lost 3 bases. Germline V gene lookup returns CDR1 MNHEY and CDR2 SVGAGI. The CDR3 loop reads CALNPAGGYEQYF. The CDR3 DNA is TGTGCCCTGAACCCAGCGGGAGGCTACGAGCAGTACTTC.

This chain uses TRBV7-8 with TRBJ1-1, with D possibly TRBD1 on 6 matching bases. Germline CDR1 reads SGHVS; CDR2 reads FQNEAQ. The ends were cut back, 8 bases at V and 4 bases at J, with 11 bases in the middle. The CDR3 is 12 amino acids. The CDR3 sequence: CASGGPGTEAFF. Written as DNA, the CDR3 is TGTGCCAGCGGGGGGCCGGGCACTGAAGCTTTCTTT.

The rearrangement uses TRBV11-2 and TRBJ2-7; 9 nucleotides match TRBD1. Germline loops: CDR1 SGHAT, CDR2 FQNNGV. V shed 5 bases and J 4 bases; nucleotides not matched to a gene: 9. The CDR3 totals 15 residues. The CDR3 bases are TGTGCCAGCAGCCCCCCGGGACAGGGAATATACGAGCAGTACTTC. This sequence encodes CASSPPGQGIYEQYF. Using reference TRBV11-2 and TRBJ2-7 for the parts outside the CDR3, the full variable domain is EAGVAQSPRYKIIEKRQSVAFWCNPISGHATLYWYQQILGQGPKLLIQFQNNGVVDDSQLPKDRFSAERLKGVDSTLKIQPAKLEDSAVYLCASSPPGQGIYEQYFGPGTRLTVT.

The chain links TRBV10-3 to TRBJ1-1; no clear D. The CDR3 sequence is 15 residues long. V lost 2 bases and J lost 0, with 10 bases in between. The germline gives CDR1 ENHRY, CDR2 SYGVKD. Here the CDR3 reads CAISELDTLNTEAFF. CDR3 coding DNA: TGTGCCATCAGTGAGCTTGACACCTTGAACACTGAAGCTTTCTTT.

This chain uses TRBV5-6 with TRBJ2-1, with 7 positions matching TRBD2. The J segment lost 3 bases and the V segment lost 3 bases, leaving 9 bases of the junction unmatched. In germline, CDR1 is SGHDT, CDR2 YYEEEE. The CDR3 is made up of 16 amino acids. CDR3 DNA: TGTGCCAGCAGCTACTCGGGGTGGGAGGGCTACAATGAGCAGTTCTTC. Translated, it gives CASSYSGWEGYNEQFF.

The chain has TRBV4-3 and TRBJ2-7; TRBD2 aligns across 10 bases. Germline-derived CDR1 and CDR2 are LGHNA and YSLEER. The CDR3 extends over 16 amino acids. The V segment lost 1 base and the J segment 2 bases; nucleotides outside the gene matches: 5. For the CDR3, the DNA is TGCGCCAGCAGCCAAGGCATTGGACTAGCGGCCTACGAGCAGTACTTC. Its protein product is CASSQGIGLAAYEQYF.

The V call is TRBV9, the J call TRBJ1-2; no clear D gene. The CDR3 length is 15 residues. Per the germline V gene, CDR1 is SGDLS and CDR2 is YYNGEE. V was cut by 6 bases and J by 2 bases, with 17 bases left in between. For the CDR3, the DNA is TGTGCCAGCACTCCCAAGGGCCTCCACAACTATGGCTACACCTTC. Protein sequence: CASTPKGLHNYGYTF.

This rearrangement joins TRBV2 to TRBJ2-7; no firm D call. This CDR3 comprises 15 residues. The V gene lost 2 bases and the J gene lost 3 bases, with 14 bases spanning the gap. Germline V gene sequence: CDR1 SNHLY, CDR2 FYNNEI. The CDR3 DNA is TGTGCCAGCAGTGAATCCGGACCCAGAGACTACGAGCAGTACTTC. It yields the protein CASSESGPRDYEQYF.

CDR3 sequence (DNA): TGTGCCAGCAGCTTGCCGACTAGCGGGAGGCTCTACAATGAGCAGTTCTTC. This codes for CASSLPTSGRLYNEQFF. This chain links TRBV5-4 with TRBJ2-1, with 13 bases matching TRBD2. V was pared by 1 base and J by 3 bases, with 4 bases of the junction left unmatched. The CDR3 contains 17 residues. Germline V gene data show CDR1 as SGHNT and CDR2 as YYREEE (reference sequence). The variable domain in full, with the rest retrieved from reference TRBV5-4 and TRBJ2-1, is ETGVTQSPTHLIKTRGQQVTLRCSSQSGHNTVSWYQQALGQGPQFIFQYYREEENGRGNFPPRFSGLQFPNYSSELNVNALELDDSALYLCASSLPTSGRLYNEQFFGPGTRLTVL.

The V and J genes are TRBV9 and TRBJ2-1, with TRBD2 matching over 11 bases. Trimming at V came to 0 bases and at J to 2 bases, leaving 4 bases not matched to a gene. Germline CDR1 SGDLS, CDR2 YYNGEE. CDR3 length equals 17 residues. The CDR3 protein is CASSVVGTSGPYNEQFF. Here the CDR3 DNA reads TGTGCCAGCAGCGTAGTTGGGACTAGCGGCCCCTACAATGAGCAGTTCTTC.

The chain recombines TRBV5-4 with TRBJ2-7; tentatively, D is TRBD2 (5 bases). Per germline, CDR1 SGHNT and CDR2 YYREEE (reference sequence). Trimming removed 1 base at V and 0 bases at J, with 8 bases between. The CDR3 totals 14 residues. The CDR3 sequence: CASSLFGSSYEQYF. The CDR3 DNA reads TGTGCCAGCAGCTTGTTTGGGAGCTCCTACGAGCAGTACTTC.

This chain joins TRBV18 and TRBJ2-4, with D possibly matching TRBD1 (6 bases). The V gene's germline CDR1 is KGHSH and CDR2 LQKENI. Trimming took 2 bases from V and 0 from J, leaving 20 bases between them. This CDR3 spans 19 amino acids. CDR3 sequence: CASSPFGTKGGLAKNIQYF. DNA of the CDR3: TGTGCCAGCTCACCATTTGGGACAAAAGGTGGGCTAGCCAAAAACATTCAGTACTTC.

This clone has just one count. This rearrangement joins TRBV5-1 to TRBJ2-2; the D is unclear. The CDR3 covers 16 residues. The V gene lost 0 bases and the J gene lost 6 bases, with 15 bases spanning the gap. The germline gives CDR1 SGHRS, CDR2 YFSETQ. CDR3 DNA: TGCGCCAGCAGCTTGGCCTTCTTTGAGTCGCCCGGGGAGCTGTTTTTT. Translating it yields CASSLAFFESPGELFF.